The T cell receptor beta chain under discussion was sequenced for a study of shared clonotypes between healthy human individuals. Repertoires were generated with immunoSEQ multiplex PCR, while TCRdb's copy carries only in-frame clones and drops some. The table lists some 1,600,000 clones, 95% to 99% of them singletons. Trimming took 3 bases from V and 3 from J; bases not matched to a gene: 5. This CDR3 is 17 amino acids long. This TCR was sampled from a man between 25 and 39 years old in good health. The chain carries TRBV23-1 and TRBJ2-3; TRBD2 matches 14 bases. TRBV23-1 is an open reading frame, and its role is uncertain. Sequences were obtained from naive CD4+ T cells sorted from blood. As to subset: CD45RA+ positively selected. Here the CDR3 reads CASSQWTSGRRTDTQYF. The DNA of the CDR3 is TGCGCCAGCAGTCAGTGGACTAGCGGGAGGCGTACAGATACGCAGTATTTT.